This note documents a single TCR beta chain sequence. The junction had 1 base not matched to a gene; V was cut back by 1 base and J by 9 bases. The CDR3 extends over 13 amino acids. Germline lookup yields CDR1 KGHSH and CDR2 LQKENI. The sample is drawn from a study of technical replicates of blood from a handful of donors. This table comes from immunoSEQ multiplex PCR, and its TCRdb copy is limited to in-frame clones, with some not included. The sample includes roughly 79,000 clones, roughly four fifths of them seen just once. The source is a human donor in good health. Some clones in this sample may be carry-over from other donors' samples. The gene calls are TRBV18 and TRBJ2-1; 9 bases align to TRBD2. Input material: PBMCs. CDR3 DNA sequence: TGTGCCAGCTCACCACTAGCGGGGGTTGAGCAGTTCTTC. This gives the protein CASSPLAGVEQFF.